This passage covers 32 T cell receptor beta chains from one sample sequenced in a study of cytomegalovirus exposure and HLA in healthy donors. The PCR used 60 Vbeta and 13 Jbeta primers. Some clones are missing from TCRdb's copy, which holds only in-frame ones; the method was immunoSEQ multiplex PCR. The repertoire table contains 100,000 to 150,000 clones. The sample was PBMCs. The receptor source for this set is a man younger than 45 in good health and CMV-seronegative.

The chain recombines TRBV6-1 with TRBJ2-1, with 7 nucleotides matching TRBD2. Germline CDR1 MNHNS, CDR2 SASEGT. V shed 6 bases and J 9 bases; nucleotides not matched to a gene: 8. The CDR3 totals 13 residues. CDR3: CASRGGSVTEQFF. Written as DNA, the CDR3 is TGTGCCAGCAGGGGGGGGAGCGTCACTGAGCAGTTCTTC.

This chain joins TRBV7-6 and TRBJ1-1; no definite D call. V gave up 5 bases and J gave up 0 bases, with 13 bases separating them. The CDR3 totals 15 residues. The germline gives CDR1 SGHVS, CDR2 FNYEAQ. This chain's CDR3 is CASSTWTGLNTEAFF. Written as DNA, the CDR3 is TGTGCCAGCAGCACCTGGACGGGATTGAACACTGAAGCTTTCTTT.

V is TRBV15 and J is TRBJ2-5; tentative D call: TRBD2 (5 bases). Trimming took off 0 bases at V and 0 bases at J, with 8 bases between the two ends. The CDR3 spans 15 residues. Per the germline V gene, CDR1 is LNHNV and CDR2 is YYDKDF (reference sequence). The CDR3 DNA is TGTGCCACCAGCAGAGATCCGGGGAACCAAGAGACCCAGTACTTC. It codes for CATSRDPGNQETQYF.

The chain combines TRBV28 with TRBJ2-7, with 7 bases lining up with TRBD1. Looked up from germline, CDR1 is MDHEN and CDR2 is SYDVKM. CDR3 length equals 15 residues. V lost 2 bases to trimming and J lost 6 bases; unmatched junction nucleotides: 10. The CDR3 reads CASSLEKGAFAEQYF. Written as DNA, the CDR3 is TGTGCCAGCAGTTTAGAGAAGGGGGCCTTCGCCGAGCAGTACTTC.

The chain employs TRBV5-6 and TRBJ2-3, with TRBD1 identical over 11 bases. Germline V gene lookup returns CDR1 SGHDT and CDR2 YYEEEE. Germline trimming cut 5 bases from V and 6 bases from J; bases unmatched to any gene: 11. The CDR3 length is 16 residues. The CDR3 is CASSLRTGGASDTQYF. The DNA for the CDR3 is TGTGCCAGCAGTCTTAGGACAGGGGGCGCGTCTGATACGCAGTATTTT.

The chain joins TRBV19 to TRBJ2-2; 11 nucleotides line up with TRBD1. The CDR3 loop spans 15 amino acids. Trimming at V came to 5 bases and at J to 5 bases, leaving 4 bases not matched to a gene. In germline, CDR1 is LNHDA, CDR2 SQIVND (reference sequence). The DNA of the CDR3 is TGTGCCAGTAGTTTGGACAGGGGGCTAACCGGGGAGCTGTTTTTT. This translates into CASSLDRGLTGELFF.

The rearrangement uses TRBV29-1 and TRBJ2-7, with 8 bases identical to TRBD1. The CDR3 runs 12 residues. The germline V gene encodes CDR1 SQVTM and CDR2 ANQGSEA. The trim removed 5 bases at V and 3 bases at J, leaving 3 bases unmatched. The CDR3 loop reads CSVRDRFYEQYF. DNA of the CDR3: TGCAGCGTTAGGGACAGGTTCTACGAGCAGTACTTC.

V usage is TRBV10-3 and J usage is TRBJ2-1, with TRBD2 identical over 7 bases. The V gene end was trimmed by 4 bases and the J gene end by 6 bases; junction bases not matched to a gene: 9. The germline V gene encodes CDR1 ENHRY and CDR2 SYGVKD. This CDR3 has 15 residues. CDR3 in DNA: TGTGCCATCAGTGGTGCGGGAGAGGCGGGCAATGAGCAGTTCTTC. Its protein product is CAISGAGEAGNEQFF.

The chain has TRBV2 and TRBJ1-1; the match to TRBD1 covers 7 bases. The CDR3 consists of 14 residues. Germline V gives CDR1 SNHLY, CDR2 FYNNEI. The trim removed 5 bases at V and 8 bases at J, leaving 11 bases unmatched. The chain's CDR3 is CASSRDSGGREAFF. In nucleotides, the CDR3 is TGTGCCAGCAGTAGGGACAGTGGGGGTCGGGAAGCTTTCTTT. Supplemented by reference TRBV2 and TRBJ1-1, the full variable domain reads EPEVTQTPSHQVTQMGQEVILRCVPISNHLYFYWYRQILGQKVEFLVSFYNNEISEKSEIFDDQFSVERPDGSNFTLKIRSTKLEDSAMYFCASSRDSGGREAFFGQGTRLTVV.

The rearrangement joins TRBV5-1 to TRBJ1-4, with D tentatively TRBD1 (6 bases). Trimming left V 0 bases short and J 13 bases short, with 22 bases between. Germline loops: CDR1 SGHRS, CDR2 YFSETQ. The CDR3 totals 16 residues. The CDR3 DNA reads as TGCGCCAGCAGCTTGGAGGGGCCCCAGGGGATGGCTACACTGTTTTTT. Amino acid sequence: CASSLEGPQGMATLFF. The full variable domain, rest sourced from reference TRBV5-1 and TRBJ1-4, is KAGVTQTPRYLIKTRGQQVTLSCSPISGHRSVSWYQQTPGQGLQFLFEYFSETQRNKGNFPGRFSGRQFSNSRSEMNVSTLELGDSALYLCASSLEGPQGMATLFFGSGTQLSVL.

The genes are TRBV28 and TRBJ1-6, with D possibly TRBD1 on 5 matching bases. The CDR3 is 16 amino acids. CDR1 is MDHEN and CDR2 is SYDVKM in the germline V gene. V shed 5 bases and J shed 0 bases, with 11 bases lying between them. This CDR3 is CASSLTDTSYNSPLHF. CDR3 coding DNA: TGTGCCAGCAGTCTGACAGATACCTCCTATAATTCACCCCTCCACTTT.

The chain couples TRBV30 to TRBJ1-1; TRBD1 might be the D (5 bases). V dropped 2 bases and J dropped 5 bases, with 21 bases sitting between them. Germline-derived CDR1 and CDR2 are GTSNPN and SVGIG (reference sequence). This CDR3 spans 16 amino acids. The CDR3 is CAWSNFLIPRGTEAFF. DNA of the CDR3: TGTGCCTGGAGTAATTTTCTCATCCCCCGGGGGACTGAAGCTTTCTTT.

The chain recombines TRBV5-1 with TRBJ2-1, with D perhaps TRBD2 (6 bases). Trimming removed 4 bases at V and 3 bases at J, with 20 bases between. The CDR3 runs 17 residues. Looked up from germline, CDR1 is SGHRS and CDR2 is YFSETQ. This chain's CDR3 is CASSPEGGNGIYNEQFF. CDR3 sequence (DNA): TGCGCCAGCAGCCCCGAGGGCGGGAATGGTATCTACAATGAGCAGTTCTTC.

This chain uses TRBV6-4 with TRBJ1-6; no clear D gene. This CDR3 spans 14 amino acids. V was shortened by 3 bases and J by 9 bases, with 12 bases between the two germline ends. CDR1 is MRHNA and CDR2 is SNTAGT in the germline V gene. Here the CDR3 reads CASSDRGVSSPLHF. The CDR3 nucleotides read TGTGCCAGCAGTGATCGCGGAGTTAGTTCACCCCTCCACTTT.

The chain links TRBV20-1 to TRBJ1-2; D unresolved. This CDR3 has 11 amino acids. Per germline, CDR1 DFQATT and CDR2 SNEGSKA (reference sequence). The V end lost 7 bases, the J end lost 8 bases, and 14 bases lay between the germline ends. The CDR3 reads CSVPGSYGYTF. CDR3 DNA sequence: TGCAGTGTTCCGGGTTCCTACGGCTACACCTTC.

The J gene is TRBJ1-1, the V gene TRBV5-1, with D possibly being TRBD1 (6 bases). CDR3 length: 15 residues. Deletions cut 1 base from V and 3 bases from J, with 13 bases between. Germline CDR1 and CDR2: SGHRS and YFSETQ. As DNA, the CDR3 is TGCGCCAGCAGCTTGAGTACAGGGATGGACACTGAAGCTTTCTTT. This gives the protein CASSLSTGMDTEAFF.

V usage is TRBV5-6 and J usage is TRBJ2-7; 10 bases match TRBD2. The J segment lost 2 bases and the V segment lost 5 bases, leaving 7 bases of the junction unmatched. CDR1 SGHDT and CDR2 YYEEEE come from the germline V gene. There are 15 residues in the CDR3. CDR3 nucleotide sequence: TGTGCCAGCAGTGGATGGCTAGCGGGAGCCTACGAGCAGTACTTC. Its protein product is CASSGWLAGAYEQYF. The full variable domain, rest sourced from reference TRBV5-6 and TRBJ2-7, is DAGVTQSPTHLIKTRGQQVTLRCSPKSGHDTVSWYQQALGQGPQFIFQYYEEEERQRGNFPDRFSGHQFPNYSSELNVNALLLGDSALYLCASSGWLAGAYEQYFGPGTRLTVT.

This chain links TRBV28 with TRBJ2-5; TRBD2 is a possible D gene (5 bases). Trimming stripped 6 bases from V and 2 bases from J, with 13 bases between. CDR1 is MDHEN, CDR2 SYDVKM, per germline. This CDR3 spans 14 amino acids. The CDR3 DNA follows: TGTGCCAGCAGCCACCGCGAGGGTCAAGAGACCCAGTACTTC. Translating it yields CASSHREGQETQYF.

The rearrangement joins TRBV4-3 to TRBJ2-1; TRBD1 matches at 7 bases. J gave up 2 bases and V 6 bases, and 7 bases lay outside the gene matches. This CDR3 comprises 15 residues. CDR1 is LGHNA, CDR2 YSLEER, per germline. CDR3 in DNA: TGCGCCAGCAGTCCAGACAGGGAGACCTACAATGAGCAGTTCTTC. Protein sequence: CASSPDRETYNEQFF.

The V call is TRBV9, the J call TRBJ1-5; D perhaps matches TRBD1 (5 bases). The V end lost 0 bases, the J end lost 4 bases, and 8 bases lay between the germline ends. This CDR3 spans 14 amino acids. Germline V lookup: CDR1 SGDLS, CDR2 YYNGEE. For the CDR3, the DNA is TGTGCCAGCAGCGTAGATCAGGGTAATCAGCCCCAGCATTTT. This encodes CASSVDQGNQPQHF.

V gene TRBV7-2 combines with J gene TRBJ2-7; D gene ambiguous. The CDR3 has 16 residues. V was cut by 5 bases and J by 0 bases, with 17 bases left in between. Germline CDR1 and CDR2: SGHTA and FQGNSA. Written as DNA, the CDR3 is TGTGCCAGCAGCCCCATTGGTGTCTTCAGCTCCTACGAGCAGTACTTC. This translates into CASSPIGVFSSYEQYF.

V and J are TRBV7-9 and TRBJ1-4, with D possibly TRBD1 on 5 matching bases. This CDR3 has 15 residues. Trimming left V 0 bases short and J 3 bases short, with 8 bases between. The germline V gene has CDR1 SEHNR and CDR2 FQNEAQ (reference sequence). CDR3 region: CASSLAPGPNEKLFF. As DNA, the CDR3 is TGTGCCAGCAGCTTAGCCCCAGGGCCTAATGAAAAACTGTTTTTT.

V is TRBV5-1 and J is TRBJ2-5; the match to TRBD1 covers 9 bases. The J call may be wrong; the DNA end is better matched by TRBJ2-7. Germline assignment: CDR1 SGHRS and CDR2 YFSETQ. CDR3 length: 15 residues. The CDR3 DNA reads TGCGCCAGCAGCCCGGCGGGACAGGGTGCGTACGAGCAGTACTTC. Encoded protein: CASSPAGQGAYEQYF.

This chain connects TRBV4-3 to TRBJ2-7, with TRBD2 identical over 9 bases. The CDR3 consists of 19 residues. Germline CDR1 LGHNA, CDR2 YSLEER. Unmatched junction bases numbered 21, after V lost 3 bases and J lost 6 bases. CDR3 sequence reads: CASSHFLGPSGDGQFEQYF. The CDR3 DNA sequence: TGCGCCAGCAGCCATTTTCTGGGGCCTAGCGGGGATGGGCAATTCGAGCAGTACTTC.

The rearrangement joins TRBV19 to TRBJ1-1; unclear D gene. V was shortened by 5 bases and J by 3 bases, with 10 bases between the two germline ends. In germline, CDR1 is LNHDA, CDR2 SQIVND (reference sequence). The CDR3 has 13 amino acids. CDR3 sequence (DNA): TGTGCCAGTAGTCCGTCGCGGGACACTGAAGCTTTCTTT. It encodes CASSPSRDTEAFF.

The rearrangement links TRBV7-2 to TRBJ2-7; TRBD2 is a possible D gene (5 bases). This CDR3 contains 13 residues. V lost 4 bases to trimming and J lost 3 bases, with 10 bases between them. CDR1 SGHTA and CDR2 FQGNSA come from the germline V gene. In DNA, the CDR3 is TGTGCCAGCAGCTCGGCAGGACTCTACGAGCAGTACTTC. Translated, it gives CASSSAGLYEQYF.

The chain joins TRBV27 to TRBJ2-3, with 11 bases aligning to TRBD2. Germline CDR1 reads MNHEY; CDR2 reads SMNVEV (reference sequence). This CDR3 spans 14 amino acids. The ends lost 6 bases at V and 6 bases at J; junction bases unmatched: 5. This chain's CDR3 is CASRHGLAGDTQYF. The CDR3 DNA reads as TGTGCCAGCAGACACGGACTAGCGGGCGATACGCAGTATTTT.

The chain carries TRBV5-4 and TRBJ2-1; possibly TRBD2 for D (6 bases). V lost 4 bases to trimming and J lost 3 bases, with 17 bases between them. Germline V CDR1 and CDR2: SGHNT, YYREEE (reference sequence). The CDR3 extends over 16 amino acids. CDR3 loop: CASSTGGGADYNEQFF. In DNA, the CDR3 is TGTGCCAGCAGCACCGGTGGCGGGGCGGACTACAATGAGCAGTTCTTC.

Details on this clone: The same CDR3 can be traced to other DNA sequences in this sample. CDR3 nucleotides: TGTGCCAGCAGTTTTCCGCGGCTAGCGGGCTCCTACGAGCAGTACTTC. This encodes CASSFPRLAGSYEQYF. The rearrangement joins TRBV28 to TRBJ2-7; 8 nucleotides match TRBD2. Germline V lookup: CDR1 MDHEN, CDR2 SYDVKM. J gave up 0 bases and V 3 bases, and 7 bases lay outside the gene matches. There are 16 residues in the CDR3.

The J gene is TRBJ2-1, the V gene TRBV30; D possibly corresponds to TRBD1 (5 bases). Germline V gene lookup returns CDR1 GTSNPN and CDR2 SVGIG (reference sequence). The CDR3 consists of 17 residues. Trimming stripped 3 bases from V and 8 bases from J, with 26 bases between. The CDR3 protein is CAWSPWGRQERVHEQFF. As DNA, the CDR3 is TGTGCCTGGAGCCCCTGGGGCAGGCAAGAAAGGGTCCATGAGCAGTTCTTC. The full variable domain, with the rest looked up from reference TRBV30 and TRBJ2-1, is SQTIHQWPATLVQPVGSPLSLECTVEGTSNPNLYWYRQAAGRGLQLLFYSVGIGQISSEVPQNLSASRPQDRQFILSSKKLLLSDSGFYLCAWSPWGRQERVHEQFFGPGTRLTVL.

This rearrangement joins TRBV19 to TRBJ2-2; no reliable D call. Between the trimmed V and J ends, which lost 7 bases and 3 bases, there was a span of 15 bases. Germline values: CDR1 LNHDA, CDR2 SQIVND (reference sequence). The CDR3 length is 15 residues. The CDR3: CASKRSPSYTGELFF. CDR3 DNA: TGTGCCAGTAAAAGGAGTCCATCATACACCGGGGAGCTGTTTTTT. Supplemented by reference TRBV19 and TRBJ2-2, the full variable domain reads DGGITQSPKYLFRKEGQNVTLSCEQNLNHDAMYWYRQDPGQGLRLIYYSQIVNDFQKGDIAEGYSVSREKKESFPLTVTSAQKNPTAFYLCASKRSPSYTGELFFGEGSRLTVL.

The genes are TRBV18 and TRBJ1-2, with 7 bases fitting TRBD1. In germline, CDR1 is KGHSH, CDR2 LQKENI. J was trimmed by 7 bases and V by 2 bases; bases with no gene match: 4. This CDR3 has 13 amino acids. The chain's CDR3 is CASSPLDRRGYTF. CDR3 nucleotide sequence: TGTGCCAGCTCACCATTGGACAGGCGTGGCTACACCTTC.